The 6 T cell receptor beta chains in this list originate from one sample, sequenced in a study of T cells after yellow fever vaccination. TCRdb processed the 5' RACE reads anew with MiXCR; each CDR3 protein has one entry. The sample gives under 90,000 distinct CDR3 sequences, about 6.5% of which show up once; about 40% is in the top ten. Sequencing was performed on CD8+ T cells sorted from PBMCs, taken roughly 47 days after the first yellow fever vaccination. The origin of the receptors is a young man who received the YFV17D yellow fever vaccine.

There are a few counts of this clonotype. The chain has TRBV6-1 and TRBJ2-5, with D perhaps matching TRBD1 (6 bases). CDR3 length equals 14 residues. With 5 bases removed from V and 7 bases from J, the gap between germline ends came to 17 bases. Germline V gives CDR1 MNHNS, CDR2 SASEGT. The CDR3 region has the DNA TGTGCCAGCAGTCCGAGGGGGATCATAGGGACCCAGTACTTC. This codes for CASSPRGIIGTQYF.

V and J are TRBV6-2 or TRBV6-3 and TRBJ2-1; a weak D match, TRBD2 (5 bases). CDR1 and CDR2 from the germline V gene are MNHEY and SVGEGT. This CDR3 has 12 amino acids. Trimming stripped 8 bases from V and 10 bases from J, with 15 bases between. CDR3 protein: CASLGVEVEQFF. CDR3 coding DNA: TGTGCCAGCCTGGGAGTGGAGGTGGAGCAGTTCTTC.

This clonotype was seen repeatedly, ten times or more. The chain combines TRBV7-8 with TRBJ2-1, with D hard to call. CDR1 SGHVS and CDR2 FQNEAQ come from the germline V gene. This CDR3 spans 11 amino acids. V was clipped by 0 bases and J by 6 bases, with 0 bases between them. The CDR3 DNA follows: TGTGCCAGCAGCTTAGCCAATGAGCAGTTCTTC. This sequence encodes CASSLANEQFF.

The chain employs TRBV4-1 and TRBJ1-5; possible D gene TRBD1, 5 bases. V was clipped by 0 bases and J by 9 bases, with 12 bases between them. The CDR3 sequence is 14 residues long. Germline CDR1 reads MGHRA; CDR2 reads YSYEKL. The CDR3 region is CASSQDGGFRPQHF. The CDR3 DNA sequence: TGCGCCAGCAGCCAAGATGGGGGGTTTCGGCCCCAGCATTTT.

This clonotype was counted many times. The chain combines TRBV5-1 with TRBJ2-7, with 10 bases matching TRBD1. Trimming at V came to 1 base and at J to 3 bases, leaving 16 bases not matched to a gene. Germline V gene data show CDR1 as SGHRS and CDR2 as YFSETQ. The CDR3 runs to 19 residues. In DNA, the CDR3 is TGCGCCAGCAGCTTGTTACGGGACAGGGGCCCCAACGCTAACTACGAGCAGTACTTC. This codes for CASSLLRDRGPNANYEQYF.

CDR3 DNA sequence: TGTGCCAGCAGCCCCGGGCGACGCTACAATGAGCAGTTCTTC. Translation gives CASSPGRRYNEQFF. The V gene is TRBV4-2, the J gene TRBJ2-1; D is unresolved. The CDR3 extends over 14 amino acids. With 4 bases removed from V and 3 bases from J, the gap between germline ends came to 10 bases. Germline assignment: CDR1 LGHNA and CDR2 YNFKEQ.